Following are 2 T cell receptor beta chains from one sample sequenced in a study of shared clonotypes between healthy human individuals. The assay was immunoSEQ multiplex PCR, and TCRdb's table has in-frame clones only and misses some. The sample holds around 2,000,000 clones, approximately 94% seen once. Terminally differentiated effector memory CD45RA+ cells were excluded from the naive CD8 cells, which were CD45RO-negative and positively selected for CCR7. Sequencing was performed on naive CD8+ T cells sorted from blood. These receptors were collected from a man between 18 and 35 years old in good health.

The chain combines TRBV10-2 with TRBJ2-2, with D hard to call. CDR1 and CDR2 (germline): WSHSY, SAAADI. Trimming removed 6 bases at V and 1 base at J, with 6 bases between. CDR3 length: 13 amino acids. This CDR3 reads CASSYGNTGELFF. CDR3 DNA sequence: TGCGCCAGCAGCTACGGGAACACCGGGGAGCTGTTTTTT.

This chain uses TRBV6-1 with TRBJ2-4, with D possibly matching TRBD2 (6 bases). Trimming removed 1 base at V and 8 bases at J, with 15 bases between. CDR1 and CDR2 from the germline V gene are MNHNS and SASEGT. The CDR3 is made up of 15 amino acids. The CDR3, as DNA: TGTGCCAGCAGTGAAGGGACTAACCCAGCGTACATTCAGTACTTC. Translation gives CASSEGTNPAYIQYF.